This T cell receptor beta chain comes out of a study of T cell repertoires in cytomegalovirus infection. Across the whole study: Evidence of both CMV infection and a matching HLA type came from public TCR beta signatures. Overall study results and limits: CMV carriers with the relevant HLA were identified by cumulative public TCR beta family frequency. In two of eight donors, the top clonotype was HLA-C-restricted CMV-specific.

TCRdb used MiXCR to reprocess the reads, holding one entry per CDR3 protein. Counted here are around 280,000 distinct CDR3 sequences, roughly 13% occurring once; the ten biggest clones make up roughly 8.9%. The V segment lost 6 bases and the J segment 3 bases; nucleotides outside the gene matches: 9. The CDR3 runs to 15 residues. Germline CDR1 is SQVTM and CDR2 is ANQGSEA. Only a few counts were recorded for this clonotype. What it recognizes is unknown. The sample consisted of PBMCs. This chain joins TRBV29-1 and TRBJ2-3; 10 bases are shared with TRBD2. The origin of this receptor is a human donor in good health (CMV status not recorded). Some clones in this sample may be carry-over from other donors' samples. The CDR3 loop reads CSVAGAGGPTDTQYF. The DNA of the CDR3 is TGCAGCGTGGCAGGAGCGGGGGGGCCTACAGATACGCAGTATTTT.